This T cell receptor (beta chain) was recovered during a study of T cells in localized non-small cell lung cancer (dated by TCRdb to between 2020 and 2021). Turning to the overall study: T cell repertoires of approximately 250 early-stage NSCLC patients were analyzed, with tumors being compared against uninvolved tumor-adjacent lungs. The cohort consisted of around 250 treatment-naive NSCLC patients whose localized lung tumors had been resected. Of the NSCLC patients, around 130 were male and 107 were female, and the mean age was approximately 69 years. Study-level results and caveats: Higher T cell density in blood was associated with longer overall survival, whereas higher clonality in adjacent lung was associated with shorter survival. Uninvolved tumor-adjacent lung showed the highest T cell clonality, higher than tumor, which suggests more focused antigenic responses in the adjacent lung. Because the study design was exploratory, TCR variables were selected using unadjusted p-values without false-discovery rate correction. A median of about 61 of the top 100 tumor clones turned up in the paired uninvolved adjacent lung, and some 27 of those clones also ranked among the top 100 of that same adjacent lung. Multi-region tumor sequencing was not performed, so intratumor heterogeneity could not be excluded.

At diagnosis, peripheral blood, uninvolved tumor-adjacent lung and tumor were collected and stored as a combination of fresh-frozen and FFPE material. For TCR repertoire profiling, blood samples were analyzed as peripheral blood mononuclear cells. The CDR3, cysteine through phenylalanine, is 13 amino acids long. The read is trimmed to its CDR3 DNA, 39 bases read in frame from base 1. The germline V gene encodes CDR1 MNHNS and CDR2 SASEGT. From V the trimming removes 6 bases and from J it removes 6 bases, while the gene matches leave 6 bases of the junction unaccounted for. The immunoSEQ Assay was used to sequence TCR beta CDR3 regions from DNA. The published analysis was carried out like this. T cell density was computed as TCR beta template counts normalized to usable DNA estimated by amplifying housekeeping genes. The preseqR package was used to estimate richness by extrapolating to 400,000 templates for PBMC samples and to 120,000 templates for tissue samples. Clonality was calculated as one minus Pielou's evenness. Tissue-enriched TCRs were identified by differential abundance testing using productive amino-acid clonotypes, minimum total count 5 and alpha 0.1. The Jaccard Index and the Morisita Overlap Index were used to measure how much the repertoires overlapped between compartments. GLIPH clustered TCR beta CDR3s with public tetramer-defined viral CDR3s; viral motifs required at least three viral sequences plus V-gene enrichment. TCRdb took this table from immuneACCESS and kept in-frame rearrangements with V and J called. Such tables lack part of the clones; where checked against another copy, unresolved V genes explain under half of the gap, and the rest is unexplained. D and trimming were read from the DNA, whereas the V and J calls and clone size are those reported in that table. This sample gives around 91,000 clones in total; roughly 89% of them show up just once. About 15% of the sample is taken by the ten largest.

As for this clone: Its target antigen remains unknown. Base qualities were left out, and no much larger clone turns up one base away.

This receptor chain uses TRBV6-1 and TRBJ2-7; 9 bases in the junction line up with TRBD1. Sequences were derived from peripheral blood, sampled before any cancer treatment. This TCR came from a man aged 40 to 70 with stage I squamous cell lung carcinoma. For the CDR3, the sequence is CASRGTGLGEQYF. In nucleotide form, the sequence is TGTGCCAGCAGGGGGACAGGGCTGGGCGAGCAGTACTTC.